Presented here are 14 T cell receptor beta chains from one specimen sequenced in a study of cytomegalovirus exposure and HLA in healthy donors. Both 60 Vbeta primers and 13 Jbeta primers went into the PCR. Libraries were prepared by immunoSEQ multiplex PCR; TCRdb keeps only in-frame clonotypes and omits some of them. The repertoire includes about 120,000 clones, around 62% of them detected once, and roughly 10% sits in the top ten. What was sequenced was PBMCs. The source of these receptors is a middle-aged woman in good health and CMV-seropositive.

The chain combines TRBV4-2 with TRBJ2-1; 7 positions match TRBD1. The CDR3 has 15 amino acids. In germline, CDR1 is LGHNA, CDR2 YNFKEQ. V was pared by 1 base and J by 6 bases, with 6 bases of the junction left unmatched. CDR3 in amino acids: CASSQVTGERNEQFF. Written as DNA, the CDR3 is TGTGCCAGCAGCCAAGTTACAGGGGAGCGCAATGAGCAGTTCTTC.

This clone is labeled as medium-sized. The V call is TRBV6-1, the J call TRBJ2-3; D remains unclear. The CDR3 totals 16 residues. CDR1 and CDR2 (germline): MNHNS, SASEGT. V was pared by 3 bases and J by 2 bases, with 15 bases between. As DNA, the CDR3 is TGTGCCAGCAGTGATTTTCCTGGAGCCCCCACAGATACGCAGTATTTT. This encodes CASSDFPGAPTDTQYF.

This clone appeared a few times. The chain carries TRBV5-1 and TRBJ2-5; 11 bases line up with TRBD2. The germline V gene has CDR1 SGHRS and CDR2 YFSETQ. V shed 0 bases, J shed 0 bases, and the junction held 13 bases outside the gene matches. CDR3 length equals 20 residues. DNA for the CDR3: TGCGCCAGCAGCTTGGCGGGACTAGCGGAATTCTATAATAACCAAGAGACCCAGTACTTC. It specifies CASSLAGLAEFYNNQETQYF.

This clone has more than one count but fewer than ten. This chain uses TRBV28 with TRBJ1-2; 8 positions match TRBD1. This CDR3 comprises 13 residues. V trimming: 6 bases; J trimming: 6 bases; junction bases outside the gene matches: 6. CDR1 MDHEN and CDR2 SYDVKM come from the germline V gene. This CDR3 reads CASSSGQGDGYTF. The CDR3 nucleotides read TGTGCCAGCAGCTCCGGACAGGGCGATGGCTACACCTTC.

The chain combines TRBV5-6 with TRBJ1-1; 7 nucleotides line up with TRBD1. This CDR3 is built from 14 residues. V lost 1 base and J lost 6; bases outside the gene matches: 6. The germline V gene has CDR1 SGHDT and CDR2 YYEEEE. CDR3 in amino acids: CASSLQGVWAEAFF. Here the CDR3 DNA reads TGTGCCAGCAGCTTGCAGGGGGTCTGGGCTGAAGCTTTCTTT. The full variable domain, in which reference TRBV5-6 and TRBJ1-1 provide the parts outside the CDR3, is DAGVTQSPTHLIKTRGQQVTLRCSPKSGHDTVSWYQQALGQGPQFIFQYYEEEERQRGNFPDRFSGHQFPNYSSELNVNALLLGDSALYLCASSLQGVWAEAFFGQGTRLTVV.

The chain couples TRBV4-2 to TRBJ2-3; no definite D call. Germline values: CDR1 LGHNA, CDR2 YNFKEQ. V lost 3 bases to trimming and J lost 0 bases, with 4 bases between them. There are 13 residues in the CDR3. The CDR3 coding sequence is TGTGCCAGCAGCCAGACTAGCACAGATACGCAGTATTTT. Protein: CASSQTSTDTQYF.

The chain carries TRBV19 and TRBJ2-1; possible D gene TRBD1, 5 bases. The CDR3 covers 15 residues. The V gene's germline CDR1 is LNHDA and CDR2 SQIVND (reference sequence). With 4 bases removed from V and 0 bases from J, the gap between germline ends came to 10 bases. The CDR3 is CASSSAGNSYNEQFF. CDR3 in DNA: TGTGCCAGTAGTAGTGCAGGGAACTCCTACAATGAGCAGTTCTTC.

CDR3 region: CASSGATGPEQYF. The DNA for the CDR3 is TGTGCCAGCAGTGGGGCGACAGGTCCCGAGCAGTACTTC. The chain carries TRBV27 and TRBJ2-7; tentative D call: TRBD1 (6 bases). Looked up from germline, CDR1 is MNHEY and CDR2 is SMNVEV (reference sequence). The length of the CDR3 is 13 residues. Trimming took off 5 bases at V and 6 bases at J, with 14 bases between the two ends.

The J gene is TRBJ1-1, the V gene TRBV5-1, with unresolved D. The V and J ends lost 0 bases and 3 bases respectively, with 15 bases between them. The germline V gene encodes CDR1 SGHRS and CDR2 YFSETQ. This CDR3 comprises 16 residues. CDR3 residues: CASSLVPRSTDTEAFF. The CDR3 nucleotides are TGCGCCAGCAGCTTGGTCCCGCGGTCGACGGACACTGAAGCTTTCTTT.

This clone was detected only once. The V and J genes are TRBV28 and TRBJ1-1, with TRBD1 as a possible D gene (5 bases). Trimming removed 7 bases from V and 0 bases from J, with 21 bases in between. CDR1 and CDR2 from the germline V gene are MDHEN and SYDVKM. The CDR3 is 17 amino acids. CDR3 nucleotides: TGTGCCAGCACCCCGCCCCGGGGGTGGGGTATGAACACTGAAGCTTTCTTT. This gives the protein CASTPPRGWGMNTEAFF.

The genes are TRBV25-1 and TRBJ2-7, with D maybe TRBD1 (6 bases). Germline V CDR1 and CDR2: MGHDK, SYGVNS. Trimming took off 3 bases at V and 2 bases at J, with 14 bases between the two ends. CDR3 length equals 15 residues. CDR3 protein: CASSDFQGSAYEQYF. In nucleotides, the CDR3 is TGTGCCAGCAGTGACTTCCAGGGGTCAGCCTACGAGCAGTACTTC.

The genes are TRBV29-1 and TRBJ2-2, with 7 bases lining up with TRBD1. This CDR3 comprises 14 residues. Germline CDR1 is SQVTM and CDR2 is ANQGSEA. V was pared by 7 bases and J by 0 bases, with 5 bases of the junction left unmatched. The CDR3 coding sequence is TGCAGCGCCGACAGGGATTCGAACACCGGGGAGCTGTTTTTT. Its protein is CSADRDSNTGELFF.

This clone occurred a few times. This chain uses TRBV5-1 with TRBJ2-3; TRBD1 might be the D (6 bases). V gave up 2 bases and J gave up 0 bases, with 13 bases separating them. Germline lookup yields CDR1 SGHRS and CDR2 YFSETQ. This CDR3 has 16 residues. The CDR3 nucleotides read TGCGCCAGCAGCTTAGAAGGGGGTTCTAGCACAGATACGCAGTATTTT. Its protein product is CASSLEGGSSTDTQYF.

J is TRBJ2-1 and V is TRBV7-2, with 13 bases identical to TRBD2. V was clipped by 6 bases and J by 8 bases; unmatched bases: 10. Germline V gene data show CDR1 as SGHTA and CDR2 as FQGNSA. This CDR3 spans 16 amino acids. The CDR3 DNA is TGTGCCAGCAGTTTGGCGGGACTAGCGGGGAGTGATGAGCAGTTCTTC. Amino acid sequence: CASSLAGLAGSDEQFF.